This TCR beta chain derives from a study of PD-L1 blockade in urothelial cancer. Across the study: Enrolled patients had been treated previously with 0 to 3 chemotherapy regimens. A median blood sample held approximately 140,000 T cells and tens of thousands of unique TCRs. Blood drawn 3 weeks (second dose) and 6 weeks after treatment start was analyzed.

General study findings and limits: The study found that durable-benefit patients expanded tumor-associated blood clones more at 3 weeks.

This CDR3 comprises 16 residues. Per the germline V gene, CDR1 is KGHSH and CDR2 is LQKENI. V gave up 0 bases and J gave up 1 base, with 12 bases separating them. Indicated time point: peripheral blood 6 weeks after treatment start. Turning to this clone: Its specificity is not known.

TCRdb's copy holds only in-frame clones and misses some; the assay was immunoSEQ multiplex PCR. The data contain around 46,000 clones, roughly four fifths of them singletons. J is TRBJ2-5 and V is TRBV18; D unclear. Sequenced here: PBMCs, sampled around atezolizumab (anti-PD-L1) treatment. This sequence was found in a man aged 60 to 75 with urothelial cancer. The CDR3 DNA is TGTGCCAGCTCACCACCGAAGAGAGGCCTCCAAGAGACCCAGTACTTC. Translated: CASSPPKRGLQETQYF.